The 2 T cell receptor beta chains below all came from one sample that was sequenced in a study of PD-1 blockade in classical Hodgkin lymphoma. With no exception, relapse followed autologous stem cell transplantation in all patients, and brentuximab vedotin exposure varied. Sequencing was performed with immunoSEQ multiplex PCR; in TCRdb, only in-frame clones are kept and a portion is missing. The sample includes approximately 26,000 clones, roughly 70% seen only once; the top ten take roughly 24%. The material was peripheral blood mononuclear cells (PBMCs), obtained before the second cycle of nivolumab. These receptors were collected from a human donor with classical Hodgkin lymphoma.

The chain combines TRBV27 with TRBJ2-7, with 14 bases that match TRBD2. The CDR3 is 14 amino acids. The germline V gene encodes CDR1 MNHEY and CDR2 SMNVEV (reference sequence). Trimming cost V 6 bases and J 6 bases; bases outside gene matches: 4. The CDR3 nucleotides are TGTGCCAGCAGGGGACTAGCGGGAGATCGCGAGCAGTACTTC. Its protein product is CASRGLAGDREQYF.

The V and J genes are TRBV28 and TRBJ2-6; D gene uncertain. Trimming shortened V by 4 bases and J by 2 bases, and 6 bases separated the two germline ends. Germline V lookup: CDR1 MDHEN, CDR2 SYDVKM. The CDR3 has 14 amino acids. CDR3: CASSYQAGANVLTF. The CDR3 coding sequence is TGTGCCAGCAGTTACCAGGCTGGGGCCAACGTCCTGACTTTC.